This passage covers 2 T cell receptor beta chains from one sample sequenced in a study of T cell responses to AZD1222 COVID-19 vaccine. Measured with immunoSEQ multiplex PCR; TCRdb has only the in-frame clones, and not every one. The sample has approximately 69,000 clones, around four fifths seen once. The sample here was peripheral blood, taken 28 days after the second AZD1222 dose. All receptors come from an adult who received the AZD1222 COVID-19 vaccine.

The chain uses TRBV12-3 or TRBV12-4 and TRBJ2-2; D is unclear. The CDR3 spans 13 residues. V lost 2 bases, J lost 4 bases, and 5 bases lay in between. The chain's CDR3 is CASSLSSTGELFF. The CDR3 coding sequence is TGTGCCAGCAGTTTATCGTCCACCGGGGAGCTGTTTTTT.

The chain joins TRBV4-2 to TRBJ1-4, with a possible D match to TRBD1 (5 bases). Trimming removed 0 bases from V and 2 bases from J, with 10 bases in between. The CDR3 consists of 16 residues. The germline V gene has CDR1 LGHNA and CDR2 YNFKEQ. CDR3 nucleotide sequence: TGTGCCAGCAGCCAAGATTGGGGGGACACTAATGAAAAACTGTTTTTT. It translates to CASSQDWGDTNEKLFF.